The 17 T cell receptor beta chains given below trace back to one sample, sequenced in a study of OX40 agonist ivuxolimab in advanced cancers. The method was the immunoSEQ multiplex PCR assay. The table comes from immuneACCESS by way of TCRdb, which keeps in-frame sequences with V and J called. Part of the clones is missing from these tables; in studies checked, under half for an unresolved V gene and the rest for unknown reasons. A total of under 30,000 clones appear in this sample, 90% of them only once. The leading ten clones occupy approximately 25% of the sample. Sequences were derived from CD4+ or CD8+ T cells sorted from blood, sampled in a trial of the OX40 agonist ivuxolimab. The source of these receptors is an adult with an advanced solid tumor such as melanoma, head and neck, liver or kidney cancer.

The CDR3 nucleotides read TGTGCCAGCAGTTTATCGCCGGGCTACGAGCAGTACTTC. Its protein product is CASSLSPGYEQYF. The chain recombines TRBV27 with TRBJ2-7, with no clear D. The length of the CDR3 is 13 residues. Germline lookup yields CDR1 MNHEY and CDR2 SMNVEV (reference sequence). V gave up 0 bases and J gave up 3 bases, with 6 bases separating them.

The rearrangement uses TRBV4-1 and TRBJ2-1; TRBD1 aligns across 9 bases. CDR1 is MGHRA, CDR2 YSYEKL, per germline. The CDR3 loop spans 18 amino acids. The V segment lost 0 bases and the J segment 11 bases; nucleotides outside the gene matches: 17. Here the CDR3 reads CASSQEQANSGGTGKQFF. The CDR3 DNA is TGCGCCAGCAGCCAAGAACAAGCTAATTCTGGCGGGACAGGGAAGCAGTTCTTC.

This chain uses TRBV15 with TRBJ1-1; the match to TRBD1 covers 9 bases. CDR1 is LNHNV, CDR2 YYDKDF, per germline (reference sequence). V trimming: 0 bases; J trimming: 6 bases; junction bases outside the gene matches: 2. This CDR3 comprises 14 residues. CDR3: CATSRDGDRAEAFF. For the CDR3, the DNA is TGTGCCACCAGCAGAGATGGGGACAGGGCTGAAGCTTTCTTT.

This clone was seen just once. The chain's CDR3 is CASSPRTGTYEQYF. The CDR3 DNA sequence: TGTGCCAGCAGCCCCAGGACGGGGACCTACGAGCAGTACTTC. The V gene is TRBV6-1, the J gene TRBJ2-7, with a tentative D call TRBD2 (5 bases). The CDR3 loop spans 14 amino acids. CDR1 and CDR2 (germline): MNHNS, SASEGT. V was cut by 6 bases and J by 2 bases, with 14 bases left in between.

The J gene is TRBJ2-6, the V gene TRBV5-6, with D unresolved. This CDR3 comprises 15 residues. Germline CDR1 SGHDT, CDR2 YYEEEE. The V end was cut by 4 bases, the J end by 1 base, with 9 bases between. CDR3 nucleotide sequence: TGTGCCAGCAGCGTCCGGTGGTCTGGGGCCAACGTCCTGACTTTC. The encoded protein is CASSVRWSGANVLTF.

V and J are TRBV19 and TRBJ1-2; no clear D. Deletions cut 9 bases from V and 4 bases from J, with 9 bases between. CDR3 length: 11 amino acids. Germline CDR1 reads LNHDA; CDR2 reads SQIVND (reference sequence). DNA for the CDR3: TGTGCCAGCTCCTACAGCTATGGCTACACCTTC. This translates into CASSYSYGYTF.

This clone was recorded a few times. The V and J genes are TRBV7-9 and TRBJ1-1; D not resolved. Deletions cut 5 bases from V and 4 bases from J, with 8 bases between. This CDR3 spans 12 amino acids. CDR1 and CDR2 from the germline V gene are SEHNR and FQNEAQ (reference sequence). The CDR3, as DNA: TGTGCCAGCAGCGCCGGGGTCACTGAAGCTTTCTTT. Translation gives CASSAGVTEAFF.

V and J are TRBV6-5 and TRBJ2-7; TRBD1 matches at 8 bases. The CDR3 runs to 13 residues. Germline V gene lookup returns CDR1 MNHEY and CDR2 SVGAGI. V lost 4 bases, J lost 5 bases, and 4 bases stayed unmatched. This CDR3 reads CASSSTGVHEQYF. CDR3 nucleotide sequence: TGTGCCAGCAGTTCGACAGGGGTCCACGAGCAGTACTTC.

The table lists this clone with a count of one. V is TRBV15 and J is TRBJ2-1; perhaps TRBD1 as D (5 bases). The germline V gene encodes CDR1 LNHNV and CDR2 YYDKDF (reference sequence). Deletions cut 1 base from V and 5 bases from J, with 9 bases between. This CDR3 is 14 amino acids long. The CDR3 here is CATSRAQGDNEQFF. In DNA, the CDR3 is TGTGCCACCAGCAGAGCCCAGGGCGACAATGAGCAGTTCTTC.

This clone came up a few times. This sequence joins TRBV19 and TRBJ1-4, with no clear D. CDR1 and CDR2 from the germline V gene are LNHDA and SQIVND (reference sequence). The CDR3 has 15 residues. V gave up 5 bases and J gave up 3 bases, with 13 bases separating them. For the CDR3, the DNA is TGTGCCAGTAGTTCCTACATGCAGCCTAATGAAAAACTGTTTTTT. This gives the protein CASSSYMQPNEKLFF.

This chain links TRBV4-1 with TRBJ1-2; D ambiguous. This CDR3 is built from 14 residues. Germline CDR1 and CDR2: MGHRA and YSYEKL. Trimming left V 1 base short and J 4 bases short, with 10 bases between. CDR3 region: CASSQVLGTYGYTF. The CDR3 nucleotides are TGCGCCAGCAGCCAAGTTTTGGGTACCTATGGCTACACCTTC.

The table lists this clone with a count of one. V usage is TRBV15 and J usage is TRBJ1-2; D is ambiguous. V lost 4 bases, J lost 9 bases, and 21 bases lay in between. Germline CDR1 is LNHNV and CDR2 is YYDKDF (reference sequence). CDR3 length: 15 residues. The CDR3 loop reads CATSKSRDNSYRYTF. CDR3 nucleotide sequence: TGTGCCACCAGCAAGTCGAGAGACAATTCGTATCGCTACACCTTC.

The CDR3 sequence: CASDTRTSDTDTQYF. CDR3 nucleotides: TGTGCCAGCGACACCCGGACTAGCGATACAGATACGCAGTATTTT. This chain connects TRBV19 to TRBJ2-3; the match to TRBD2 covers 9 bases. V gave up 9 bases and J gave up 3 bases; unmatched junction bases: 10. CDR1 and CDR2 (germline): LNHDA, SQIVND (reference sequence). The CDR3 length is 15 residues.

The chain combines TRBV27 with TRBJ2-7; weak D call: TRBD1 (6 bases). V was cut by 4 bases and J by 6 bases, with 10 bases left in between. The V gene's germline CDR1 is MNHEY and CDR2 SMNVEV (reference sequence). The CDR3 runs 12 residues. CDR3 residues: CASSSTGREQYF. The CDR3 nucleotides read TGTGCCAGCAGTTCTACAGGGCGCGAGCAGTACTTC.

The CDR3 DNA is TGTGCCAGCAGCTATGGACTAGCGGGAGTTAGGGGCTACGAGCAGTACTTC. The encoded protein is CASSYGLAGVRGYEQYF. The chain carries TRBV11-2 and TRBJ2-7, with 13 bases matching TRBD2. With 4 bases clipped from V and 3 bases from J, the junction kept 9 bases outside the gene matches. This CDR3 is 17 amino acids long. Germline lookup yields CDR1 SGHAT and CDR2 FQNNGV.

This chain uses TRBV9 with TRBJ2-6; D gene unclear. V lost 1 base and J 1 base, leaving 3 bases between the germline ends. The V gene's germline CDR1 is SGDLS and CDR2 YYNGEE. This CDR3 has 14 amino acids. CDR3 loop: CASSVSSGANVLTF. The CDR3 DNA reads TGTGCCAGCAGCGTATCTTCTGGGGCCAACGTCCTGACTTTC.

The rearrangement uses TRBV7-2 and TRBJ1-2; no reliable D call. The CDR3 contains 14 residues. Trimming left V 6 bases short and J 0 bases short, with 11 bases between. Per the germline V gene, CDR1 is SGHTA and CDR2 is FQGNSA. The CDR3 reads CASRQVPSNYGYTF. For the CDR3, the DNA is TGTGCCAGCAGGCAGGTACCATCTAACTATGGCTACACCTTC.